This T cell receptor (beta chain) was obtained from a study of T cells in Graves' hyperthyroidism and ophthalmopathy. Study-wide findings and caveats: Blood also held most thyroid clonotypes expanded beyond 0.001.

This clonotype has at least ten counts. Antigen: not known. From RNA transcripts, TCR beta CDR3 regions were amplified. With the HTBI primer set, the TCR CDR3 went through a first round of RT-PCR. TCRdb re-called the multiplex PCR reads through MiXCR, storing one row per CDR3 protein. The profile covers about 200,000 distinct CDR3 sequences, with approximately 20% appearing a single time and around 47% taken by the ten largest. After removal of 1 base from V and 9 bases from J, the junction contained 6 bases not matched to a gene. This CDR3 has 15 amino acids. Germline CDR1 and CDR2: SGHTA and FQGNSA. Sequenced: blood. The chain employs TRBV7-2 and TRBJ1-6; 7 bases map to TRBD1. The receptor was isolated from a man aged 40-55 years with Graves' hyperthyroidism. The CDR3 nucleotides read TGTGCCAGCAGCTTAGATAGGGGGGACAGTTCACCCCTCCACTTT. Encoded protein: CASSLDRGDSSPLHF.